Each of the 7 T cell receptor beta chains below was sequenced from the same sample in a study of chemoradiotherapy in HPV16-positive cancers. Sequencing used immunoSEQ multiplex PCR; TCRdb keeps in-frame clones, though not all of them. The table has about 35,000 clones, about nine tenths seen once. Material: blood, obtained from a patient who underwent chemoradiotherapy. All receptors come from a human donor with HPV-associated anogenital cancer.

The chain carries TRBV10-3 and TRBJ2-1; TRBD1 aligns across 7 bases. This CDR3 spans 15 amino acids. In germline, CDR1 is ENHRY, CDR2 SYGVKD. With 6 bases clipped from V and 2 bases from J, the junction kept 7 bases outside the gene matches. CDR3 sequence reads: CAISNPGTAYNEQFF. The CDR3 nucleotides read TGTGCCATCAGCAATCCTGGGACAGCCTACAATGAGCAGTTCTTC.

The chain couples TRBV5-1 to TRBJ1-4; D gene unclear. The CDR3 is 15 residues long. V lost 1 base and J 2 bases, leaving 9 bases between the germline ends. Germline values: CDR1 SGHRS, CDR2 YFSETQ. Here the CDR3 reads CASSLNGFTNEKLFF. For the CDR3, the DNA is TGCGCCAGCAGCTTGAATGGTTTTACTAATGAAAAACTGTTTTTT.

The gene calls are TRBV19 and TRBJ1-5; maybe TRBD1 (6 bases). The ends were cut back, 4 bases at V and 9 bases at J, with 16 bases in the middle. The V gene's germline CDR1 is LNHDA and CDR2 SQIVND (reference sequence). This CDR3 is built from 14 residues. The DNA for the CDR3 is TGTGCCAGTAGTAGAGGGGGGGGTTATTGGCCCCAGCATTTT. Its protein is CASSRGGGYWPQHF. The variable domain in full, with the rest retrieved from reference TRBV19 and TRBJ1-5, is DGGITQSPKYLFRKEGQNVTLSCEQNLNHDAMYWYRQDPGQGLRLIYYSQIVNDFQKGDIAEGYSVSREKKESFPLTVTSAQKNPTAFYLCASSRGGGYWPQHFGDGTRLSIL.

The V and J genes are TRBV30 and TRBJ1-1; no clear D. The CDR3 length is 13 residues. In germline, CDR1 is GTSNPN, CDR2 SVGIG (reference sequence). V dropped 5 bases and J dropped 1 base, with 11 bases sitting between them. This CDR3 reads CAWSSRKNTEAFF. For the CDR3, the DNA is TGTGCCTGGTCCTCAAGAAAGAACACTGAAGCTTTCTTT.

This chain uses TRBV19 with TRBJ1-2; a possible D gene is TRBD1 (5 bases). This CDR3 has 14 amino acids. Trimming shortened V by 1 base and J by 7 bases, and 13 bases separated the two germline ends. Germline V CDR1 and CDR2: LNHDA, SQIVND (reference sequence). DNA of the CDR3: TGTGCCAGTAGTATAGCCACAGGCCCATTTGGCTACACCTTC. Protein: CASSIATGPFGYTF.

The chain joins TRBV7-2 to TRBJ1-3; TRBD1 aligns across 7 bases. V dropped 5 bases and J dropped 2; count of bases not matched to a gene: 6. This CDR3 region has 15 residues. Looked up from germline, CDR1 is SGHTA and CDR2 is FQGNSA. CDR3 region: CASSVGTVPGNTIYF. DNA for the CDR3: TGTGCCAGCAGCGTGGGGACAGTCCCTGGAAACACCATATATTTT.

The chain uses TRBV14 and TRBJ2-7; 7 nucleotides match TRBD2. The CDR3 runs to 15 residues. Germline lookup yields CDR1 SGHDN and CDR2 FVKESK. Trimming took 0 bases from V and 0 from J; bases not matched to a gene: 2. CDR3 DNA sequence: TGTGCCAGCAGCCAAGACGCGGGGGTCTCCTACGAGCAGTACTTC. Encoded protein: CASSQDAGVSYEQYF.